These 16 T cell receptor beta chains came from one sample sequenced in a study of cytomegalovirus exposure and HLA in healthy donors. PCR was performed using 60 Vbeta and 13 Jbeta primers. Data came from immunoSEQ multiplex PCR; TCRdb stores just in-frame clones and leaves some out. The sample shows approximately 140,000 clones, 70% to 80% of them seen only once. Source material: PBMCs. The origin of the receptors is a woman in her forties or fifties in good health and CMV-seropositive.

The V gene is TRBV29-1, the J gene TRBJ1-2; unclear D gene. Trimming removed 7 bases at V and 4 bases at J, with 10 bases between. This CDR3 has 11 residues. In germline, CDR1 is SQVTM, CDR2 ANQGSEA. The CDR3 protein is CSGGDRYGYTF. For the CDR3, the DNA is TGCAGCGGGGGAGACCGCTATGGCTACACCTTC.

CDR3 loop: CASSFSPFYEQYF. CDR3 nucleotide sequence: TGTGCCAGCAGCTTCTCCCCCTTCTACGAGCAGTACTTC. The chain uses TRBV7-2 and TRBJ2-7; D unresolved. Germline V gene lookup returns CDR1 SGHTA and CDR2 FQGNSA. The CDR3 spans 13 residues. The germline V and J ends were trimmed by 3 bases and 3 bases, with 9 bases remaining between them.

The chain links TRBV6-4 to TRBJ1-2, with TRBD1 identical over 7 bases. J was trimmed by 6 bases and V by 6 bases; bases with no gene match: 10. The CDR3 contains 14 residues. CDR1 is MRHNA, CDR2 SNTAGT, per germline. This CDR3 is CASRRSGGGDGYTF. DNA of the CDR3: TGTGCCAGCAGGCGGAGCGGAGGGGGCGATGGCTACACCTTC.

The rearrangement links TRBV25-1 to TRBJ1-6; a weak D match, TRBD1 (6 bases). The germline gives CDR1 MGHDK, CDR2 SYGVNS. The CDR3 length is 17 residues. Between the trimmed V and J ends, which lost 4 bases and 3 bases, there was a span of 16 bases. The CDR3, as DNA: TGTGCCAGCAGTGGCCCCAGGGGCCAAGACTATAATTCACCCCTCCACTTT. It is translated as CASSGPRGQDYNSPLHF. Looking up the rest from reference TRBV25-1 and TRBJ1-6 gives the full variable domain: EADIYQTPRYLVIGTGKKITLECSQTMGHDKMYWYQQDPGMELHLIHYSYGVNSTEKGDLSSESTVSRIRTEHFPLTLESARPSHTSQYLCASSGPRGQDYNSPLHFGNGTRLTVT.

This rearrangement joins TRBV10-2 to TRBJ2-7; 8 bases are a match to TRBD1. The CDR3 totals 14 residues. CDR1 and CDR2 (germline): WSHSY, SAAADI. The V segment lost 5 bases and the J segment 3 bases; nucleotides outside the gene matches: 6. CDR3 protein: CASSYRDRGYEQYF. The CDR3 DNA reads TGCGCCAGCAGTTACCGAGACAGGGGCTACGAGCAGTACTTC.

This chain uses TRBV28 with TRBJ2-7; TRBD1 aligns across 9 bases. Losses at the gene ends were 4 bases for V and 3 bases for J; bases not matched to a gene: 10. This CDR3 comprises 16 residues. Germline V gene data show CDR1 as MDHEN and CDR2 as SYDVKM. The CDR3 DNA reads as TGTGCCAGCAGTTACCCCCGGGACAGGGAATTCTACGAGCAGTACTTC. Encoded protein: CASSYPRDREFYEQYF.

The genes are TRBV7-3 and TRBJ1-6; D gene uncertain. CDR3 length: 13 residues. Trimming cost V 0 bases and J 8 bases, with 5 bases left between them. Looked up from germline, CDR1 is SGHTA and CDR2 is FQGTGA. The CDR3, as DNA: TGTGCCAGCAGCTTAACAGACTATTCACCCCTCCACTTT. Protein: CASSLTDYSPLHF.

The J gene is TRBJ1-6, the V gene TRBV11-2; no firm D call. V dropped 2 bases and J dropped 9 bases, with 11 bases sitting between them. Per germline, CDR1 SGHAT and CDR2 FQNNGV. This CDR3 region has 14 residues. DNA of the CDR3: TGTGCCAGCAGCTTAAACCGGGATGCTTCACCCCTCCACTTT. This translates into CASSLNRDASPLHF.

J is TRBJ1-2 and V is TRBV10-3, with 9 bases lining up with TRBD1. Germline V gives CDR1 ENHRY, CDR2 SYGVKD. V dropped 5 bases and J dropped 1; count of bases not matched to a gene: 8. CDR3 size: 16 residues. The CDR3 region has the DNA TGTGCCATCAGTCCGGGACAGGGTAGCATTAACTATGGCTACACCTTC. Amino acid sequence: CAISPGQGSINYGYTF.

The CDR3 spells CASRPARGGKGYNEQFF. In nucleotides, the CDR3 is TGTGCCAGCAGGCCCGCGAGAGGGGGAAAGGGCTACAATGAGCAGTTCTTC. The chain joins TRBV27 to TRBJ2-1; D possibly corresponds to TRBD1 (6 bases). Germline values: CDR1 MNHEY, CDR2 SMNVEV (reference sequence). The CDR3 extends over 17 amino acids. V shed 6 bases and J shed 3 bases, with 21 bases lying between them.

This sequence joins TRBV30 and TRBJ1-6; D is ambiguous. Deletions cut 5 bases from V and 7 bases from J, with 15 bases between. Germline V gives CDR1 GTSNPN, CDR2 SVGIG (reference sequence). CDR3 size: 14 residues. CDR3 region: CAWDGPGGNSPLHF. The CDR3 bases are TGTGCCTGGGATGGGCCCGGAGGAAATTCACCCCTCCACTTT.

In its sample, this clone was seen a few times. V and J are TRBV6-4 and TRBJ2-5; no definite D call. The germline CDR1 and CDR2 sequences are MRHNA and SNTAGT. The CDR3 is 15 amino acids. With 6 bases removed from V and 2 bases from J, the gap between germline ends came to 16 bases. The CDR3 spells CASRACGEAQETQYF. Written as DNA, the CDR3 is TGTGCCAGCAGGGCGTGTGGTGAGGCTCAAGAGACCCAGTACTTC.

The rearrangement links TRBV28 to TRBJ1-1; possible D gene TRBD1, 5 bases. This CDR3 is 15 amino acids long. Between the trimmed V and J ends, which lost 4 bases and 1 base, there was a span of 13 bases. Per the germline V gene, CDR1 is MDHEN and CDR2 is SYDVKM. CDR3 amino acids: CASSSPGLPNTEAFF. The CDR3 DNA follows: TGTGCCAGCAGTTCTCCGGGACTGCCGAACACTGAAGCTTTCTTT.

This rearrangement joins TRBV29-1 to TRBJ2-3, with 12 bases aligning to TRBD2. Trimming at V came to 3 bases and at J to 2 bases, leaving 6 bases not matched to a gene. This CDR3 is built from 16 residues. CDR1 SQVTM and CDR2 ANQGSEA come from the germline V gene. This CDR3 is CSVDKTSGGVTDTQYF. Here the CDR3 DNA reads TGCAGCGTTGATAAGACTAGCGGGGGAGTCACAGATACGCAGTATTTT.

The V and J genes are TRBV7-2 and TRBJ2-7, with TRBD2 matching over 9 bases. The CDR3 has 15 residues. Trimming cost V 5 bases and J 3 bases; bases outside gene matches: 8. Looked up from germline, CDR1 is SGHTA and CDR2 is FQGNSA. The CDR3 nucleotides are TGTGCCAGCAGCCCGACCCTAGCGGGAAACTACGAGCAGTACTTC. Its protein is CASSPTLAGNYEQYF.

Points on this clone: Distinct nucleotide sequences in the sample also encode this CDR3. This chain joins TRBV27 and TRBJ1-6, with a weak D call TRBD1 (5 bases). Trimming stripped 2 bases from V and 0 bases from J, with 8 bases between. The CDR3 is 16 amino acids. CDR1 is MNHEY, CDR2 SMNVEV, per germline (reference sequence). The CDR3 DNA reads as TGTGCCAGCAGTTTAGGGGCGAGCTCCTATAATTCACCCCTCCACTTT. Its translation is CASSLGASSYNSPLHF.